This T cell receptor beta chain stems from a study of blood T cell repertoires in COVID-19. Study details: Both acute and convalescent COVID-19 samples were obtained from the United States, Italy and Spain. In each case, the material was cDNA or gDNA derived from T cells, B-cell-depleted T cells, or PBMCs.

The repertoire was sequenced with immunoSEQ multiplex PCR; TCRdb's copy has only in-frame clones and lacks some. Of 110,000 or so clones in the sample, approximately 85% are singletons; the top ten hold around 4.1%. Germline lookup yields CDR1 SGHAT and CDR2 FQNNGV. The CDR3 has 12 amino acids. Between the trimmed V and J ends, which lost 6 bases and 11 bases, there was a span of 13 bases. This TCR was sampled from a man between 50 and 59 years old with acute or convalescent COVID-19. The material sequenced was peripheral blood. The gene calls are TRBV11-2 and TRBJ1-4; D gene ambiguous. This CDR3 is CASSWTGGKLFF. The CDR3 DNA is TGTGCCAGCAGTTGGACCGGAGGGAAACTGTTTTTT.